This TCR beta chain came from a study of CXCR3-negative and CXCR3-positive naive CD8 T cells. The TRB libraries of cDNA were built by UMI-labeled 5' RACE. TCRdb reprocessed the 5' RACE reads and keeps a single row for each CDR3 protein, giving no DNA. Reported are 100,000 to 150,000 distinct CDR3 sequences; the ten largest clones contain 0.45% to 0.6%. Per CD8+ T cell subset, triplicate sorts of 300,000 cells each were done. Germline-derived CDR1 and CDR2 are MNHEY and SMNVEV (reference sequence). The CDR3 consists of 13 residues. With respect to this clonotype: Its specificity is not known.

The study, taken as a whole, reports: TRB CDR3s of CXCR3-positive naive cells were more hydrophobic than those of CXCR3-negative naive cells. Naive CXCR3-positive and CXCR3-negative cells shared TRBV-TRBJ usage; memory cells diverged.

The specimen sequenced was naive CXCR3- CD8+ T cells from blood. Described subset: CD45RO-CCR7+CD27+CD95- naive CD8+ T cells lacking CXCR3 (TNR3-). The V call is TRBV27, the J call TRBJ2-1; TCRdb gives TRBD2 as the D gene, but with no DNA this cannot be confirmed. The TCR comes from a human donor in good health. Some clones in this sample may be carry-over from other donors' samples. This CDR3 reads CASATSGNSEQFF.